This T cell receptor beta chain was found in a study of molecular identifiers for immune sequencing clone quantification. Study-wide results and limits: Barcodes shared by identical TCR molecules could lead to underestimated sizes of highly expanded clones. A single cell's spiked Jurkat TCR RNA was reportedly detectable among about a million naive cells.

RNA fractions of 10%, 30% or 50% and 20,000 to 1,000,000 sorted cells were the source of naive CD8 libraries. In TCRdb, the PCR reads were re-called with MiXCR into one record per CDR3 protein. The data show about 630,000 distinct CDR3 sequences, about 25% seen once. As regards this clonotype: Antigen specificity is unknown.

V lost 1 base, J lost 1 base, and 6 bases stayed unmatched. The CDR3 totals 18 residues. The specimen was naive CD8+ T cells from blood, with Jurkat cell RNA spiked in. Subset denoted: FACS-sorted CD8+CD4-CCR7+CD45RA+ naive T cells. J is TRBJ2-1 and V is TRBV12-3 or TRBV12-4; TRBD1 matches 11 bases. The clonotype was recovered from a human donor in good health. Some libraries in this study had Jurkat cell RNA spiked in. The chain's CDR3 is CASSLGIWDRGSYNEQFF. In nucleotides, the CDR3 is TGTGCCAGCAGTTTAGGAATCTGGGACAGGGGGTCCTACAATGAGCAGTTCTTC.